What follows describes a single TCR beta chain. Clinical history as reported by participants underpinned cohort assignment. Germline assignment: CDR1 SGHTA and CDR2 FQGTGA. V dropped 3 bases and J dropped 2 bases, with 12 bases sitting between them. CDR3 length: 15 amino acids. The sample belongs to a study of blood T cell repertoires in COVID-19. Produced via immunoSEQ multiplex PCR; TCRdb's table is partial and in-frame only. The sample consists of roughly 200,000 clones, 85% of them appearing once. The J gene is TRBJ2-3, the V gene TRBV7-3, with D possibly being TRBD2 (5 bases). The sequence came from a man in his forties or fifties who had recovered from COVID-19. The sequencing sample was made of PBMCs or T cells enriched from blood (not recorded which). The CDR3, as DNA: TGTGCCAGCAGCTTCGGGCTTAGCGTCACAGATACGCAGTATTTT. Translated, it gives CASSFGLSVTDTQYF.